This T cell receptor beta chain is drawn from a study of blood T cell repertoires in COVID-19. Background on the study: PBMCs, B-cell-depleted T cells, or T cells provided the cDNA or gDNA that made up the material.

Recovered status in Cohort 3 required two negative PCRs, clearance, or symptom resolution. CDR3 length: 14 residues. Per germline, CDR1 SGHNT and CDR2 YYREEE (reference sequence). V was trimmed by 0 bases and J by 1 base, leaving 7 bases between them. Sequencing was performed with immunoSEQ multiplex PCR; in TCRdb, only in-frame clones are kept and a portion is missing. The repertoire holds roughly 250,000 clones, with 88% as singletons. This sequence originates from a woman aged 50 to 60 who had recovered from COVID-19. The rearrangement uses TRBV5-4 and TRBJ1-2; D is unclear. The sequenced sample consisted of PBMCs or T cells enriched from blood (not recorded which). CDR3 residues: CASSLDSGNYGYTF. CDR3 nucleotide sequence: TGTGCCAGCAGCTTGGACAGCGGTAACTATGGCTACACCTTC.